The 27 T cell receptor beta chains below were found in one sample sequenced in a study of CD8+ T cells in alopecia areata. Sequencing relied on a cDNA template that was reverse transcribed from extracted RNA. Libraries were prepared by immunoSEQ multiplex PCR; TCRdb keeps only in-frame clonotypes and omits some of them. The table includes 150,000 or so clones, about 60% detected once. The sequenced sample consisted of CD4+ T cells sorted from blood. Receptor source: a human donor in good health.

The chain links TRBV30 to TRBJ1-5; 7 bases map to TRBD1. CDR1 GTSNPN and CDR2 SVGIG come from the germline V gene (reference sequence). This CDR3 has 14 amino acids. J gave up 3 bases and V 3 bases, and 5 bases lay outside the gene matches. This CDR3 is CAWSPTGFNQPQHF. The CDR3 nucleotides read TGTGCCTGGAGCCCGACAGGGTTCAATCAGCCCCAGCATTTT.

In this sample, this clone turned up a few times. The rearrangement joins TRBV29-1 to TRBJ2-7; D might be TRBD1 (5 bases). The CDR3 is 13 residues long. Deletions cut 4 bases from V and 6 bases from J, with 16 bases between. The germline V gene has CDR1 SQVTM and CDR2 ANQGSEA. The CDR3 spells CSVVGQGSLEQYF. The CDR3 DNA sequence: TGCAGCGTTGTTGGTCAGGGTAGTCTCGAGCAGTACTTC.

Concerning this clone itself: Other DNA sequences in the sample encode the same CDR3. The chain employs TRBV28 and TRBJ2-7, with no clear D. This CDR3 is 10 amino acids long. Germline-derived CDR1 and CDR2 are MDHEN and SYDVKM. The V and J ends lost 6 bases and 7 bases respectively, with 7 bases between them. This chain's CDR3 is CASSSIEQYF. CDR3 nucleotides: TGTGCCAGCAGCTCCATAGAGCAGTACTTC.

This clone has just one count. The germline gene is not matched at one end of the junction; a read error may be the cause. V gene TRBV5-4 combines with J gene TRBJ1-2, with 9 bases identical to TRBD1. The CDR3 extends over 12 amino acids. CDR1 is SGHNT and CDR2 is YYREEE in the germline V gene (reference sequence). The CDR3 here is CASSTGTGRSAF. The CDR3 region has the DNA TGTGCCAGCAGCACCGGGACAGGGAGGAGCGCCTTC.

This rearrangement joins TRBV7-2 to TRBJ1-5; 11 positions agree with TRBD1. Trimming at V came to 6 bases and at J to 7 bases, leaving 8 bases not matched to a gene. The CDR3 has 15 residues. Germline-derived CDR1 and CDR2 are SGHTA and FQGNSA. CDR3 amino acids: CASSRTGGLGQPQHF. The CDR3 DNA sequence: TGTGCCAGCAGTAGGACAGGGGGCCTCGGGCAGCCCCAGCATTTT.

The gene calls are TRBV29-1 and TRBJ1-2, with 7 bases that match TRBD1. Germline lookup yields CDR1 SQVTM and CDR2 ANQGSEA. The CDR3 totals 13 residues. Trimming took 6 bases from V and 4 from J; bases not matched to a gene: 8. In nucleotides, the CDR3 is TGCAGCGTGGCCGGGACAGACATCTATGGCTACACCTTC. This encodes CSVAGTDIYGYTF.

V usage is TRBV30 and J usage is TRBJ2-5; TRBD1 matches at 7 bases. The CDR3 consists of 14 residues. The V segment lost 2 bases and the J segment 6 bases; nucleotides outside the gene matches: 9. Per the germline V gene, CDR1 is GTSNPN and CDR2 is SVGIG (reference sequence). CDR3 in DNA: TGTGCCTGGAGTAGACAAGGGGGCGCGCAGACCCAGTACTTC. This codes for CAWSRQGGAQTQYF.

V and J are TRBV5-1 and TRBJ2-1, with 8 positions matching TRBD2. Per germline, CDR1 SGHRS and CDR2 YFSETQ. Unmatched junction bases numbered 5, after V lost 4 bases and J lost 5 bases. CDR3 size: 14 residues. The CDR3 DNA sequence: TGCGCCAGCAGCCGACTAGCGATCAACAATGAGCAGTTCTTC. Translating gives CASSRLAINNEQFF.

V and J are TRBV6-5 and TRBJ1-2; 10 bases fit TRBD1. CDR1 is MNHEY, CDR2 SVGAGI, per germline. The CDR3 runs to 15 residues. With 10 bases clipped from V and 8 bases from J, the junction kept 16 bases outside the gene matches. The CDR3 bases are TGTGCCACGCTCGTCAACCGACAGGGGGCGCGGGGCTACACCTTC. Residues: CATLVNRQGARGYTF.

Only a few counts were recorded for this clone. This chain links TRBV7-9 with TRBJ2-3; D might be TRBD1 (6 bases). This CDR3 has 14 residues. Per the germline V gene, CDR1 is SEHNR and CDR2 is FQNEAQ (reference sequence). Trimming took off 5 bases at V and 6 bases at J, with 15 bases between the two ends. Here the CDR3 reads CASSAPSRGDTQYF. In nucleotides, the CDR3 is TGTGCCAGCAGCGCCCCGTCCAGGGGCGATACGCAGTATTTT.

The chain carries TRBV6-6 and TRBJ2-5; no reliable D call. The germline V gene has CDR1 MNHNY and CDR2 SVGAGI (reference sequence). The CDR3 contains 13 residues. The V end was cut by 7 bases, the J end by 0 bases, with 9 bases between. The DNA for the CDR3 is TGTGCCAGCATGGCACAATACCAAGAGACCCAGTACTTC. Protein: CASMAQYQETQYF.

The chain is built from TRBV18 and TRBJ1-4; 7 nucleotides align to TRBD1. This CDR3 is built from 11 residues. The germline V gene encodes CDR1 KGHSH and CDR2 LQKENI. J was trimmed by 10 bases and V by 5 bases; bases with no gene match: 1. Here the CDR3 DNA reads TGTGCCAGCTCAAACAGGGGAAAACTGTTTTTT. This codes for CASSNRGKLFF.

This clone came up once. The CDR3 protein is CASSLVAGRAYEQYF. As DNA, the CDR3 is TGTGCCAGCAGCTTAGTAGCAGGGAGGGCCTACGAGCAGTACTTC. V is TRBV7-9 and J is TRBJ2-7; 7 bases map to TRBD2. The germline V gene encodes CDR1 SEHNR and CDR2 FQNEAQ (reference sequence). Trimming took 1 base from V and 2 from J; bases not matched to a gene: 5. CDR3 length: 15 residues.

V gene TRBV27 combines with J gene TRBJ1-5; 7 bases line up with TRBD1. With 5 bases clipped from V and 2 bases from J, the junction kept 3 bases outside the gene matches. Germline CDR1 reads MNHEY; CDR2 reads SMNVEV (reference sequence). The CDR3 runs 14 residues. The CDR3 coding sequence is TGTGCCAGCAGTAAAGGGACAGGCAATCAGCCCCAGCATTTT. It translates to CASSKGTGNQPQHF.

The chain is built from TRBV7-8 and TRBJ2-5; D might be TRBD2 (6 bases). V dropped 0 bases and J dropped 5 bases, with 16 bases sitting between them. The length of the CDR3 is 16 residues. Looked up from germline, CDR1 is SGHVS and CDR2 is FQNEAQ. The CDR3 DNA is TGTGCCAGCAGCTTAGCATCCCTAGCGTTAAGGGAGACCCAGTACTTC. This encodes CASSLASLALRETQYF.

The table lists this clone with a few counts. The chain employs TRBV18 and TRBJ1-2; D might be TRBD1 (6 bases). V lost 3 bases, J lost 4 bases, and 15 bases lay in between. Germline CDR1 is KGHSH and CDR2 is LQKENI. This CDR3 has 15 amino acids. The CDR3 coding sequence is TGTGCCAGCTCACCTACGGACGGGGGCCTCTATGGCTACACCTTC. Its translation: CASSPTDGGLYGYTF.

V and J are TRBV29-1 and TRBJ2-2; no definite D call. This CDR3 has 13 amino acids. V shed 4 bases and J shed 0 bases, with 6 bases lying between them. Germline values: CDR1 SQVTM, CDR2 ANQGSEA. CDR3 protein: CSVGGANTGELFF. In DNA form, the CDR3 reads TGCAGCGTTGGTGGGGCGAACACCGGGGAGCTGTTTTTT.

This sequence joins TRBV19 and TRBJ1-2; tentative D call: TRBD1 (5 bases). Deletions cut 5 bases from V and 5 bases from J, with 18 bases between. The CDR3 length is 15 residues. The germline V gene encodes CDR1 LNHDA and CDR2 SQIVND (reference sequence). As DNA, the CDR3 is TGTGCCAGTAGTCTCCGCGGGACTGAGCTTTATGGCTACACCTTC. Its protein is CASSLRGTELYGYTF. Supplemented by reference TRBV19 and TRBJ1-2, the full variable domain reads DGGITQSPKYLFRKEGQNVTLSCEQNLNHDAMYWYRQDPGQGLRLIYYSQIVNDFQKGDIAEGYSVSREKKESFPLTVTSAQKNPTAFYLCASSLRGTELYGYTFGSGTRLTVV.

The V call is TRBV28, the J call TRBJ1-2; 7 bases map to TRBD1. The CDR3 loop spans 14 amino acids. From germline, CDR1 is MDHEN and CDR2 SYDVKM. Trimming cost V 9 bases and J 8 bases; bases outside gene matches: 15. The DNA of the CDR3 is TGTGCCAGTTACAGGGGTGGAAGGCTCTTCGGCTACACCTTC. Translating gives CASYRGGRLFGYTF.

The gene calls are TRBV5-1 and TRBJ2-2; 9 nucleotides line up with TRBD2. Germline V gives CDR1 SGHRS, CDR2 YFSETQ. This CDR3 has 18 amino acids. V was clipped by 6 bases and J by 5 bases; unmatched bases: 17. CDR3 in DNA: TGCGCCAGCACCTTCACGGTTAGCGGGAGTGTAAGGACCGGGGAGCTGTTTTTT. Its translation: CASTFTVSGSVRTGELFF.

This clone has only a few counts. The J gene is TRBJ1-2, the V gene TRBV2; the D is unclear. V lost 2 bases and J 7 bases, leaving 23 bases between the germline ends. Germline CDR1 SNHLY, CDR2 FYNNEI. The CDR3 is 17 amino acids. The CDR3 nucleotides read TGTGCCAGCAGTGAAATGGGTAGGGTCGTCCTAAAGGGTGGCTACACCTTC. Protein product: CASSEMGRVVLKGGYTF.

This chain joins TRBV9 and TRBJ2-5; tentative D call: TRBD2 (5 bases). V was shortened by 7 bases and J by 9 bases, with 16 bases between the two germline ends. This CDR3 is built from 12 residues. Germline lookup yields CDR1 SGDLS and CDR2 YYNGEE. Written as DNA, the CDR3 is TGTGCCAGCGGGAAGGACGGGAAGTCCCAGTACTTC. Residues: CASGKDGKSQYF.

This clone was seen a few times. The chain couples TRBV5-1 to TRBJ2-5; 9 bases agree with TRBD1. Trimming at V came to 3 bases and at J to 5 bases, leaving 5 bases not matched to a gene. The CDR3 has 14 amino acids. CDR1 SGHRS and CDR2 YFSETQ come from the germline V gene. In nucleotides, the CDR3 is TGCGCCAGCAGCTCAGGACAGGGGATGGAGACCCAGTACTTC. As protein: CASSSGQGMETQYF.

The chain links TRBV29-1 to TRBJ2-5; 7 positions agree with TRBD1. Trimming at V came to 5 bases and at J to 7 bases, leaving 7 bases not matched to a gene. Germline V gene data show CDR1 as SQVTM and CDR2 as ANQGSEA. The CDR3 consists of 12 residues. This CDR3 is CSVLTDRMTQYF. CDR3 bases: TGCAGCGTTCTTACGGACAGGATGACCCAGTACTTC.

In this sample, this clone turned up a few times. V is TRBV5-1 and J is TRBJ2-7; D is uncertain. The CDR3 has 14 amino acids. Germline V gene data show CDR1 as SGHRS and CDR2 as YFSETQ. With 1 base removed from V and 0 bases from J, the gap between germline ends came to 8 bases. The CDR3 reads CASSLSRSSYEQYF. In DNA form, the CDR3 reads TGCGCCAGCAGCTTGTCCCGGAGCTCCTACGAGCAGTACTTC.

V gene TRBV28 combines with J gene TRBJ2-4; no clear D gene. V was cut by 2 bases and J by 5 bases, with 7 bases left in between. The CDR3 consists of 13 residues. Germline loops: CDR1 MDHEN, CDR2 SYDVKM. CDR3 DNA: TGTGCCAGCAGTTTAGTCAGACAAAACATTCAGTACTTC. Translating it yields CASSLVRQNIQYF.

CDR3 DNA: TGCAGCGTCCTCGGGACAGGGTACGAAAAACTGTTTTTT. This sequence encodes CSVLGTGYEKLFF. The chain joins TRBV29-1 to TRBJ1-4; 9 positions match TRBD1. The CDR3 is 13 amino acids. CDR1 is SQVTM and CDR2 is ANQGSEA in the germline V gene. The junction had 7 bases not matched to a gene; V was cut back by 6 bases and J by 8 bases.